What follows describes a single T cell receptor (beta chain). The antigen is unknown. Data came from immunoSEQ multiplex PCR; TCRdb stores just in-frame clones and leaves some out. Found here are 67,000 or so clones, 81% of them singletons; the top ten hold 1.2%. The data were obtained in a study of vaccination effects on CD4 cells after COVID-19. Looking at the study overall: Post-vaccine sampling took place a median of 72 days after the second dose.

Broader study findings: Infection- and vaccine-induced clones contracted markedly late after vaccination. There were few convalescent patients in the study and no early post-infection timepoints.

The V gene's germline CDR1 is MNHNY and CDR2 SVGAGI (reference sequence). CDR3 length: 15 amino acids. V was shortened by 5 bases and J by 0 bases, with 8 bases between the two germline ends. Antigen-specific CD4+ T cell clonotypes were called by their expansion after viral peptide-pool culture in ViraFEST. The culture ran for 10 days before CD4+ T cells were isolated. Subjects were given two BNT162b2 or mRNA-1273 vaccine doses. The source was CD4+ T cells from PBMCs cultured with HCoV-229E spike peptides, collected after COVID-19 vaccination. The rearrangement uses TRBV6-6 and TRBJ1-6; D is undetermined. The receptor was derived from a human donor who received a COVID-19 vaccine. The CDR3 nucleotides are TGTGCCAGCAGTATCCAGAGCTCCTATAATTCACCCCTCCACTTT. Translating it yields CASSIQSSYNSPLHF.